This TCR beta chain was captured in a study of blood T cell repertoires in COVID-19. Sequencing was performed with immunoSEQ multiplex PCR; in TCRdb, only in-frame clones are kept and a portion is missing. Of fewer than 200,000 clones listed, about 85% are singletons. Germline CDR1 and CDR2: SQVTM and ANQGSEA. This CDR3 region has 14 residues. V gave up 7 bases and J gave up 4 bases; unmatched junction bases: 12. This TCR was recovered from a man aged 55 to 70 who had recovered from COVID-19. The sequenced sample consisted of peripheral blood. The rearrangement joins TRBV29-1 to TRBJ1-2; 7 bases align to TRBD1. The CDR3, as DNA: TGCAGCGGCCATCCGGGGGGGGACAGCTATGGCTACACCTTC. Protein sequence: CSGHPGGDSYGYTF.